The source of this T cell receptor (beta chain) is a study of CD8 T cells in ankylosing spondylitis (dated by TCRdb to the late 2010s). About the study as a whole: The study set out to find disease-linked TCR variants by profiling T cell receptor beta repertoires in ankylosing spondylitis patients and healthy donors. The full study cohort comprised 20 to 30 ankylosing spondylitis patients and roughly 100 healthy donors. Samples of peripheral blood were taken, and for ankylosing spondylitis patients, synovial fluid was collected as well.

The CDR3 holds 14 amino acids from the cysteine to the phenylalanine. CDR3 DNA is the only sequence kept; it has 42 bases, read in frame from the first base. CDR1 and CDR2, per the germline V gene, are SGHTA and FQGNSA. Trimming takes 5 bases off V and 3 bases off J; junction bases not matched to a gene: 5. This clonotype was counted between two and nine times. Its antigen is still unknown. There are no base qualities to consult, and no much larger clone falls within one base. Broader findings and caveats from the paper: Some TCR beta motif variants had previously been reported in synovial fluid and blood of reactive arthritis patients, which suggested common disease-initiation mechanisms. Blood from ankylosing spondylitis patients appeared to be characterized by a TCR beta motif composed of 7 to 9 highly homologous amino acid variants. In peripheral blood, the disease-linked clones were found at relatively low frequencies and had a CD8+ phenotype. The disease-linked clones were reported to be significantly enriched in matched synovial fluid samples from ankylosing spondylitis patients.

Reads for this sample came from an Illumina HiSeq 2500. Quantitative 5'-RACE with molecular barcodes was used to prepare TCR beta libraries. In the original analysis: A new computational method based on a probabilistic model of VDJ rearrangement was used to identify disease-linked TCR variants. TCRdb ran its own pipeline on the public reads, namely fastp trimming at Q25 and MiXCR clone calling, and kept in-frame beta chains. Entries that share a CDR3 protein sequence are merged under the most common genes and DNA. These V and J calls derive from TCRdb rather than the authors' analysis. Here the sample has 750,000 to 850,000 distinct CDR3 sequences; approximately 10% occur a single time. Around 0.51% of the sample rests with the top ten.

The rearrangement joined TRBV7-2 to TRBJ2-3, and 7 junction bases match TRBD2. The sequenced sample was blood, either unsorted or a sorted T cell fraction (not recorded which). This receptor was obtained from a male donor with ankylosing spondylitis. The nucleotide sequence is given as TGTGCCAGCAGCCCAAGCGGGATGACAGATACGCAGTATTTT. It codes for CASSPSGMTDTQYF.